One and the same sample provided the 14 T cell receptor beta chains below, sequenced in a study of OX40 agonist ivuxolimab in advanced cancers. TCRdb's table, derived via immunoSEQ multiplex PCR, lists solely in-frame clones and lacks some. Among 37,000 or so clones listed, around four fifths were seen once. The sample was CD4+ or CD8+ T cells sorted from blood, taken in a trial of the OX40 agonist ivuxolimab. The source of these receptors is an adult with an advanced solid tumor such as melanoma, head and neck, liver or kidney cancer.

CDR3 residues: CASSPGVQYGYTF. The DNA of the CDR3 is TGTGCCAGCAGCCCAGGCGTACAGTATGGCTACACCTTC. The V gene is TRBV11-2, the J gene TRBJ1-2; D not certain. This CDR3 region has 13 residues. Between the trimmed V and J ends, which lost 5 bases and 5 bases, there was a span of 12 bases. Germline V lookup: CDR1 SGHAT, CDR2 FQNNGV.

The rearrangement uses TRBV7-2 and TRBJ1-2; D may be TRBD1 (6 bases). The CDR3 contains 14 residues. CDR1 SGHTA and CDR2 FQGNSA come from the germline V gene. Between the trimmed V and J ends, which lost 3 bases and 7 bases, there was a span of 15 bases. The CDR3 loop reads CASSLAGAFSGYTF. CDR3 sequence (DNA): TGTGCCAGCAGCTTGGCGGGGGCTTTTTCTGGCTACACCTTC.

The rearrangement links TRBV2 to TRBJ2-2; D gene uncertain. The CDR3 spans 14 residues. Germline CDR1 SNHLY, CDR2 FYNNEI. V lost 2 bases to trimming and J lost 6 bases, with 10 bases between them. The CDR3 is CASSEQLRPGELFF. Here the CDR3 DNA reads TGTGCCAGCAGTGAACAGTTGCGGCCCGGGGAGCTGTTTTTT.

This clone appeared a single time. V usage is TRBV18 and J usage is TRBJ1-4; TRBD1 aligns across 8 bases. The trim removed 3 bases at V and 0 bases at J, leaving 3 bases unmatched. This CDR3 comprises 16 residues. The germline V gene encodes CDR1 KGHSH and CDR2 LQKENI. CDR3 bases: TGTGCCAGCTCACCCGGACAGGGTTCAACTAATGAAAAACTGTTTTTT. Its translation is CASSPGQGSTNEKLFF.

The CDR3 loop reads CASSGLAGAYEQYF. The DNA of the CDR3 is TGTGCCAGTAGTGGACTAGCGGGTGCTTACGAGCAGTACTTC. The V call is TRBV19, the J call TRBJ2-7, with TRBD2 matching 11 bases. This CDR3 comprises 14 residues. Germline CDR1 LNHDA, CDR2 SQIVND (reference sequence). The junction had 4 bases not matched to a gene; V was cut back by 5 bases and J by 4 bases.

The chain is built from TRBV5-5 and TRBJ2-7, with unresolved D. Germline V gene lookup returns CDR1 SGHKS and CDR2 YYEKEE (reference sequence). The CDR3 covers 14 residues. V lost 4 bases, J lost 0 bases, and 11 bases lay in between. The CDR3 loop reads CASSRYRDSYEQYF. The CDR3 region has the DNA TGTGCCAGCAGCCGATATAGGGACTCCTACGAGCAGTACTTC.

CDR3 DNA sequence: TGTGCCACCAGCGCGGCCCAGGGCTATGAGCAGTTCTTC. Translated, it gives CATSAAQGYEQFF. The rearrangement joins TRBV15 to TRBJ2-1, with D tentatively TRBD1 (5 bases). Trimming shortened V by 5 bases and J by 8 bases, and 13 bases separated the two germline ends. The CDR3 runs 13 residues. In germline, CDR1 is LNHNV, CDR2 YYDKDF (reference sequence).

DNA of the CDR3: TGTGCCAGCAGCTTGCGGTTATACGAGCAGTACTTC. Residues: CASSLRLYEQYF. V usage is TRBV11-2 and J usage is TRBJ2-7; D uncertain. Trimming cost V 3 bases and J 4 bases, with 7 bases left between them. The length of the CDR3 is 12 residues. CDR1 and CDR2 from the germline V gene are SGHAT and FQNNGV. The full variable domain, in which reference TRBV11-2 and TRBJ2-7 provide the parts outside the CDR3, is EAGVAQSPRYKIIEKRQSVAFWCNPISGHATLYWYQQILGQGPKLLIQFQNNGVVDDSQLPKDRFSAERLKGVDSTLKIQPAKLEDSAVYLCASSLRLYEQYFGPGTRLTVT.

The chain is built from TRBV18 and TRBJ2-7; unclear D gene. The CDR3 runs 14 residues. CDR1 and CDR2 from the germline V gene are KGHSH and LQKENI. V dropped 0 bases and J dropped 6 bases, with 12 bases sitting between them. The CDR3 nucleotides read TGTGCCAGCTCACCACCGATCCAAGGGTTCGAGCAGTACTTC. Amino acid sequence: CASSPPIQGFEQYF. The entire variable domain, with the rest obtained from reference TRBV18 and TRBJ2-7, is as follows: NAGVMQNPRHLVRRRGQEARLRCSPMKGHSHVYWYRQLPEEGLKFMVYLQKENIIDESGMPKERFSAEFPKEGPSILRIQQVVRGDSAAYFCASSPPIQGFEQYFGPGTRLTVT.

The chain carries TRBV13 and TRBJ1-2, with a possible D match to TRBD1 (6 bases). Germline V gene sequence: CDR1 PRHDT, CDR2 FYEKMQ (reference sequence). The CDR3 is 15 residues long. V shed 5 bases and J shed 2 bases, with 15 bases lying between them. DNA of the CDR3: TGTGCCAGCAGCGGTCGACAGGTCGGGAACTATGGCTACACCTTC. Protein sequence: CASSGRQVGNYGYTF.

In its sample, this clone was seen once. This chain uses TRBV6-1 with TRBJ1-5, with TRBD1 identical over 11 bases. In germline, CDR1 is MNHNS, CDR2 SASEGT. Losses at the gene ends were 4 bases for V and 4 bases for J; bases not matched to a gene: 3. This CDR3 is 15 amino acids long. This CDR3 reads CASSGTGGRNQPQHF. CDR3 bases: TGTGCCAGCAGTGGGACAGGGGGCAGGAATCAGCCCCAGCATTTT.

The CDR3 protein is CASSLGGGDQPQHF. CDR3 nucleotides: TGTGCCAGCAGTTTGGGAGGGGGAGATCAGCCCCAGCATTTT. The rearrangement uses TRBV28 and TRBJ1-5; tentative D call: TRBD1 (6 bases). The CDR3 is 14 amino acids. Per the germline V gene, CDR1 is MDHEN and CDR2 is SYDVKM. The V end was cut by 3 bases, the J end by 5 bases, with 11 bases between.

DNA of the CDR3: TGTGCCAGCAGTGAATCGCCAGCGGGAGGGAAAGAGACCCAGTACTTC. It encodes CASSESPAGGKETQYF. This chain links TRBV25-1 with TRBJ2-5, with 10 bases lining up with TRBD2. Germline V gene lookup returns CDR1 MGHDK and CDR2 SYGVNS. V trimming: 1 base; J trimming: 3 bases; junction bases outside the gene matches: 5. There are 16 residues in the CDR3.

The rearrangement uses TRBV11-2 and TRBJ2-3; the D gene is possibly TRBD2 (6 bases). The CDR3 length is 15 residues. V was clipped by 3 bases and J by 1 base, with 11 bases between them. Germline CDR1 and CDR2: SGHAT and FQNNGV. The CDR3 bases are TGTGCCAGCAGCTTGGGGGGTCCGGGCACAGATACGCAGTATTTT. Translating gives CASSLGGPGTDTQYF.